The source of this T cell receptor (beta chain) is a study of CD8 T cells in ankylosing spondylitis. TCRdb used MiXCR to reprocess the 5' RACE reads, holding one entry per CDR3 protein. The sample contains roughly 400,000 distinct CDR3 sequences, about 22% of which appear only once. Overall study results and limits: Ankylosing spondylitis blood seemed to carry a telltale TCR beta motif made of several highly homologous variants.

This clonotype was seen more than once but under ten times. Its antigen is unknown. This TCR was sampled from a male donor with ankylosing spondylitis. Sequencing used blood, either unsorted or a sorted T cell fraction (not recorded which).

CDR3 sequence (DNA): TGCGCCAGCAGCGCTGCCGTGGGACAGGGGAACACTGAAGCTTTCTTT. Its translation is CASSAAVGQGNTEAFF. This sequence joins TRBV5-1 and TRBJ1-1; 9 positions match TRBD1. Germline V CDR1 and CDR2: SGHRS, YFSETQ. The CDR3 runs to 16 residues. V gave up 4 bases and J gave up 1 base; unmatched junction bases: 8. Full variable domain (remainder filled in from reference TRBV5-1 and TRBJ1-1): KAGVTQTPRYLIKTRGQQVTLSCSPISGHRSVSWYQQTPGQGLQFLFEYFSETQRNKGNFPGRFSGRQFSNSRSEMNVSTLELGDSALYLCASSAAVGQGNTEAFFGQGTRLTVV.